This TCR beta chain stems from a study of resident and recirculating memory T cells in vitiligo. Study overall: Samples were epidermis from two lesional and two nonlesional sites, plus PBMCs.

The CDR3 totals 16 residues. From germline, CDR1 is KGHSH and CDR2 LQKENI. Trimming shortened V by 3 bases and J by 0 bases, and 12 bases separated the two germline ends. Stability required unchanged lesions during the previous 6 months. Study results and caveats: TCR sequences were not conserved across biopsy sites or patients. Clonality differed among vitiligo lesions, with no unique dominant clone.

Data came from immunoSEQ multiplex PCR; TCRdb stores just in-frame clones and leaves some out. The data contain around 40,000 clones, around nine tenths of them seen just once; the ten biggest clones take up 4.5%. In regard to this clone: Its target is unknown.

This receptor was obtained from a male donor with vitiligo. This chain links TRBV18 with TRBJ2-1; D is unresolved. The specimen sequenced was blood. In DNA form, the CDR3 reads TGTGCCAGCTCACCTCGTCCGAAGAGCTCCTACAATGAGCAGTTCTTC. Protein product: CASSPRPKSSYNEQFF.